This T cell receptor beta chain was recovered during a study of breast tumors, draining lymph nodes, adjacent tissues. Breast cancer patients provided tissue from their axillary draining lymph nodes. TCRdb reanalysed the multiplex PCR reads using MiXCR and keeps one entry per CDR3 protein. The sample consists of approximately 280,000 distinct CDR3 sequences, 30% of them appearing once. Study observations and caveats: Compared with basal-like, luminal-like tumors shared significantly more repertoire with nontumor tissue. That most tumor T cells come from lymph nodes remained unproven.

Trimming took 7 bases from V and 5 from J, leaving 18 bases between them. This CDR3 is 14 amino acids long. Germline loops: CDR1 LNHDA, CDR2 SQIVND (reference sequence). In its sample, this clonotype was seen many times. The antigen remains undetermined. The source of this sequence is a female donor with breast cancer. Some clones in this sample may be carry-over from other donors' samples. Material for sequencing was axillary lymph node tissue. This chain joins TRBV19 and TRBJ2-7, with a tentative D call TRBD1 (6 bases). The CDR3 nucleotides are TGTGCCAGTAAGGAGGCGTGGGGGCTGGACGAGCAGTACTTC. Protein sequence: CASKEAWGLDEQYF.